The sample holds a few counts of the clone carrying this TCR beta chain. The antigen is not known. As every portion of the isolated RNA was reverse transcribed, the sequencing read expressed TCRB transcripts. Sequencing used immunoSEQ multiplex PCR; TCRdb keeps in-frame clones, though not all of them. Among roughly 340,000 clones listed, approximately 12% were seen once. V shed 1 base and J shed 6 bases, with 13 bases lying between them. CDR3 length: 14 amino acids. Germline-derived CDR1 and CDR2 are MNHNS and SASEGT. The data were taken from a study of beta chain features in type 1 diabetes. Study-level results: In every one of the four CD4+ subsets, TCRB CDR3s were moderately but significantly shorter in Type 1 diabetes patients. The question left open here concerned HLA type influencing TCRB rearrangement.

Per donor, one heparinised blood draw averaged about 116 mL. Sequencing used naive CD4+ T cells from blood. The V and J genes are TRBV6-1 and TRBJ2-7, with D unclear. This clonotype originated in a woman aged 18 to 35 with type 1 diabetes. The CDR3 region is CASSEVGRGPEQYF. The CDR3, as DNA: TGTGCCAGCAGTGAAGTAGGCAGAGGCCCCGAGCAGTACTTC.